The rows below give T cell receptor beta chains drawn from one sample of a study of T-cell reconstitution after alpha-beta-depleted transplantation in children. TCRdb independently ran MiXCR on the PCR reads; one entry per CDR3 protein. The sample holds about 610,000 distinct CDR3 sequences, about 11% seen once. The sample was PBMCs from the stem cell graft donor, taken from the stem cell graft. The receptors were sampled from a human donor who donated a stem cell graft to a child with acute myeloid leukemia. The CDR3 runs from the conserved cysteine through the conserved F or W. Fields, in order: CDR3 length, D gene, J gene, clone size, V gene, CDR3 protein, CDR3 DNA. D genes are given only for firm matches. Not every row has a clone size; where given, it reads once, few, many or a size class.

CDR3 length: 15; D gene: -; J gene: TRBJ1-4; clone size: many; V gene: TRBV12-3/TRBV12-4; CDR3 protein: CASGVLGGFDEKLFF; CDR3 DNA: TGTGCCAGCGGAGTTTTAGGAGGTTTCGACGAAAAACTGTTTTTT
CDR3 length: 11; D gene: -; J gene: TRBJ1-2; clone size: many; V gene: TRBV28; CDR3 protein: CASWDKSGYTF; CDR3 DNA: TGTGCCAGTTGGGACAAGTCGGGCTACACCTTC
CDR3 length: 16; D gene: TRBD1; J gene: TRBJ2-7; clone size: -; V gene: TRBV5-1; CDR3 protein: CASSLAPRDSGYEQYF; CDR3 DNA: TGCGCCAGCAGCTTGGCCCCTCGGGACAGCGGCTACGAGCAGTACTTC
CDR3 length: 12; D gene: -; J gene: TRBJ2-1; clone size: few; V gene: TRBV30; CDR3 protein: CAWSDRLDEQFF; CDR3 DNA: TGTGCCTGGAGTGATCGTTTGGATGAGCAGTTCTTC
CDR3 length: 15; D gene: -; J gene: TRBJ2-3; clone size: many; V gene: TRBV29-1; CDR3 protein: CSVEVSRTSTDTQYF; CDR3 DNA: TGCAGCGTTGAAGTTTCCAGGACTAGCACAGATACGCAGTATTTT
CDR3 length: 13; D gene: TRBD2; J gene: TRBJ2-1; clone size: many; V gene: TRBV20-1; CDR3 protein: CSEEGGRANEQFF; CDR3 DNA: TGCAGTGAAGAGGGCGGGAGGGCGAATGAGCAGTTCTTC
CDR3 length: 15; D gene: -; J gene: TRBJ2-7; clone size: few; V gene: TRBV3-1; CDR3 protein: CASSPGVGLRSEQYF; CDR3 DNA: TGTGCCAGCAGCCCTGGGGTGGGACTCCGAAGCGAGCAGTACTTC
CDR3 length: 12; D gene: -; J gene: TRBJ2-1; clone size: -; V gene: TRBV14; CDR3 protein: CASSQEFRRPFF; CDR3 DNA: TGTGCCAGCAGCCAAGAGTTCAGGAGACCGTTCTTC
CDR3 length: 14; D gene: -; J gene: TRBJ2-2; clone size: many; V gene: TRBV29-1; CDR3 protein: CSVSTQGYTGELFF; CDR3 DNA: TGCAGCGTTTCCACCCAGGGATACACCGGGGAGCTGTTTTTT
CDR3 length: 21; D gene: -; J gene: TRBJ2-4; clone size: -; V gene: TRBV4-1; CDR3 protein: CASSQVFRASPPAIAKNIQYF; CDR3 DNA: TGCGCCAGCAGCCAAGTTTTCAGGGCTAGCCCCCCAGCCATAGCCAAAAACATTCAGTACTTC
CDR3 length: 16; D gene: TRBD2; J gene: TRBJ2-7; clone size: many; V gene: TRBV7-9; CDR3 protein: CASSLYAGREAYEQYF; CDR3 DNA: TGTGCCAGCAGCTTATACGCTGGACGGGAGGCCTACGAGCAGTACTTC
CDR3 length: 15; D gene: -; J gene: TRBJ2-1; clone size: few; V gene: TRBV7-9; CDR3 protein: CASSFHSDWYNEQFF; CDR3 DNA: TGTGCCAGCAGCTTCCACTCTGACTGGTACAATGAGCAGTTCTTC
CDR3 length: 12; D gene: TRBD1; J gene: TRBJ1-3; clone size: many; V gene: TRBV20-1; CDR3 protein: CSAWTGGNTIYF; CDR3 DNA: TGCAGTGCGTGGACAGGTGGAAACACCATATATTTT
CDR3 length: 14; D gene: -; J gene: TRBJ1-6; clone size: -; V gene: TRBV7-3; CDR3 protein: CASSFSGQSSPLHF; CDR3 DNA: TGTGCCAGCAGCTTTTCCGGGCAGAGTTCACCCCTCCACTTT
CDR3 length: 18; D gene: TRBD1; J gene: TRBJ2-1; clone size: many; V gene: TRBV5-5; CDR3 protein: CASSSLWMDRVTQDEQFF; CDR3 DNA: TGTGCCAGCAGCTCACTATGGATGGACAGGGTCACTCAGGATGAGCAGTTCTTC
CDR3 length: 17; D gene: TRBD2; J gene: TRBJ2-3; clone size: many; V gene: TRBV25-1; CDR3 protein: CASNVLAGVRRTDTQYF; CDR3 DNA: TGTGCCAGCAACGTCCTAGCGGGAGTGAGGAGGACAGATACGCAGTATTTT
CDR3 length: 13; D gene: TRBD1; J gene: TRBJ2-7; clone size: -; V gene: TRBV6-2/TRBV6-3; CDR3 protein: CASSYSGTAEQYF; CDR3 DNA: TGTGCCAGCAGTTACTCTGGGACAGCGGAGCAGTACTTC
CDR3 length: 12; D gene: -; J gene: TRBJ2-1; clone size: few; V gene: TRBV20-1; CDR3 protein: CSAPDRHNEQFF; CDR3 DNA: TGCAGTGCCCCCGACCGACACAATGAGCAGTTCTTC
CDR3 length: 14; D gene: -; J gene: TRBJ1-1; clone size: many; V gene: TRBV29-1; CDR3 protein: CSVELRDLNTEAFF; CDR3 DNA: TGCAGCGTTGAGCTCAGGGATCTAAACACTGAAGCTTTCTTT
CDR3 length: 14; D gene: -; J gene: TRBJ2-7; clone size: -; V gene: TRBV7-9; CDR3 protein: CASSLWARAYEQYF; CDR3 DNA: TGTGCCAGCAGCTTATGGGCCAGAGCCTACGAGCAGTACTTC
CDR3 length: 15; D gene: -; J gene: TRBJ2-2; clone size: -; V gene: TRBV5-1; CDR3 protein: CASSSIGTGPGELFF; CDR3 DNA: TGCGCCAGCAGCTCTATCGGGACTGGGCCCGGGGAGCTGTTTTTT
CDR3 length: 13; D gene: TRBD1; J gene: TRBJ1-2; clone size: many; V gene: TRBV7-6; CDR3 protein: CASSANRGGGYTF; CDR3 DNA: TGTGCCAGCAGCGCCAACAGGGGAGGAGGCTACACCTTC
CDR3 length: 16; D gene: -; J gene: TRBJ2-1; clone size: few; V gene: TRBV7-6; CDR3 protein: CASSSTPAGSYNEQFF; CDR3 DNA: TGTGCCAGCAGCTCGACTCCGGCCGGCTCCTACAATGAGCAGTTCTTC